Ten or more counts support the clone carrying this TCR beta chain. Its antigen is currently unknown. The sample comes from a study of T cell repertoires in cytomegalovirus infection. At the level of the study: In public TCR beta signatures, there were indications of both CMV infection and matching HLA type. Points from the study as a whole: The ex vivo response was dominated by HLA-C-restricted CMV-specific TCR beta clonotypes.

TCRdb fed the reads into MiXCR, producing one record per CDR3 protein. The table shows 130,000 or so distinct CDR3 sequences, with about 6% occurring only once. This CDR3 is 19 amino acids long. Trimming cost V 0 bases and J 2 bases; bases outside gene matches: 9. The germline gives CDR1 MNHNY, CDR2 SVGAGI (reference sequence). This TCR was sampled from a human donor in good health (CMV status not recorded). Some clones in this sample may be carry-over from other donors' samples. The genes are TRBV6-6 and TRBJ2-3; TRBD2 agrees at 12 bases. Sequencing was performed on PBMCs. The CDR3 here is CASSYSRLAGAVSTDTQYF. Written as DNA, the CDR3 is TGTGCCAGCAGTTACTCGCGACTAGCGGGGGCCGTCTCCACAGATACGCAGTATTTT.